This entry lists 10 T cell receptor beta chains sequenced from one sample in a study of post-analysis software for immune sequencing data. These receptors have no known antigen. The study's findings and limits: Controls had lower frequencies than patients of 4 or 5 TRBV segments, which included TRBV5-6, TRBV5-1 and TRBV20-1.

Incorporated into the TCR beta cDNA libraries were unique molecular identifiers, which served to reduce PCR and sequencing biases. TCRdb itself ran the PCR reads through MiXCR, one entry per CDR3 protein. The sample lists a few hundred thousand distinct CDR3 sequences; roughly 34% were seen once. The specimen was blood. The receptors were gathered from a girl aged 2-17 years with multiple sclerosis.

This clonotype has just a few counts. The chain joins TRBV11-2 to TRBJ2-3; tentatively, D is TRBD2 (6 bases). CDR3 length: 12 amino acids. V was pared by 10 bases and J by 4 bases, with 12 bases between. CDR1 and CDR2 (germline): SGHAT, FQNNGV. CDR3 sequence: CATRDSADTQYF. DNA of the CDR3: TGTGCCACCCGGGACTCGGCAGATACGCAGTATTTT.

The rearrangement links TRBV24-1 to TRBJ1-2; TRBD1 matches 7 bases. This CDR3 spans 13 amino acids. CDR1 KGHDR and CDR2 SFDVKD come from the germline V gene. V dropped 5 bases and J dropped 8; count of bases not matched to a gene: 7. CDR3 protein: CATSGDRVRGYTF. The DNA for the CDR3 is TGTGCCACCAGTGGTGACAGGGTGAGGGGCTACACCTTC.

The rearrangement joins TRBV18 to TRBJ1-4; TRBD1 matches at 7 bases. CDR1 KGHSH and CDR2 LQKENI come from the germline V gene. J lost 8 bases, V lost 5 bases, and 5 bases had no gene match. This CDR3 contains 13 residues. CDR3 sequence reads: CASSKGAEEKLFF. In nucleotides, the CDR3 is TGTGCCAGCTCAAAGGGGGCAGAGGAAAAACTGTTTTTT.

This clonotype has a single count. The V and J genes are TRBV9 and TRBJ1-5; a weak D match, TRBD1 (5 bases). Trimming took 4 bases from V and 3 from J, leaving 20 bases between them. The CDR3 is 17 amino acids. The germline CDR1 and CDR2 sequences are SGDLS and YYNGEE. CDR3 loop: CASSPTAHQGNNQPQHF. The CDR3 bases are TGTGCCAGCAGCCCCACCGCTCATCAGGGAAACAATCAGCCCCAGCATTTT.

V and J are TRBV9 and TRBJ1-2, with D maybe TRBD1 (6 bases). This CDR3 has 15 amino acids. Trimming stripped 0 bases from V and 4 bases from J, with 13 bases between. Germline-derived CDR1 and CDR2 are SGDLS and YYNGEE. The CDR3 nucleotides are TGTGCCAGCAGCGTAGGTGGGGGCGCGGGCTATGGCTACACCTTC. Residues: CASSVGGGAGYGYTF.

This clonotype was counted only a few times. V is TRBV7-2 and J is TRBJ2-1; 12 nucleotides match TRBD2. Germline V lookup: CDR1 SGHTA, CDR2 FQGNSA. The CDR3 has 14 amino acids. V shed 10 bases, J shed 2 bases, and the junction held 3 bases outside the gene matches. The CDR3 DNA sequence: TGTGCCACCCCTAGCGGGGGGGCCTACAATGAGCAGTTCTTC. Protein sequence: CATPSGGAYNEQFF.

A single count supports this clonotype. The J gene is TRBJ2-5, the V gene TRBV20-1; TRBD2 might be the D (6 bases). The J call may be faulty, since TRBJ2-7 better matches the DNA end. Germline V gene sequence: CDR1 DFQATT, CDR2 SNEGSKA (reference sequence). The CDR3 has 16 amino acids. CDR3 coding DNA: TGCAGTGCTAGCACCACCGGCTGGGGGGTCCATAACGAGCAGTACTTC. It translates to CSASTTGWGVHNEQYF.

In this sample, this clonotype turned up a few times. The V and J genes are TRBV20-1 and TRBJ2-7; D is unclear. The CDR3 has 12 residues. Germline assignment: CDR1 DFQATT and CDR2 SNEGSKA (reference sequence). The ends were cut back, 3 bases at V and 0 bases at J, with 6 bases in the middle. The CDR3 bases are TGCAGTGCTAGCACTGGCTCCTACGAGCAGTACTTC. The encoded protein is CSASTGSYEQYF.

This clonotype was counted only a few times. The rearrangement uses TRBV2 and TRBJ2-4, with 7 bases fitting TRBD2. Judging by the DNA end, TRBJ2-5 fits better; the J call may be wrong. The germline V gene encodes CDR1 SNHLY and CDR2 FYNNEI. This CDR3 contains 16 residues. The CDR3 DNA follows: TGTGCCAGCAGCATACCGGGACTACCTCCCCAAGAGACCCAGTACTTC. Encoded protein: CASSIPGLPPQETQYF.

In this sample, this clonotype turned up a few times. The CDR3 sequence is CASSGLAGQRSSPLHF. The CDR3 bases are TGTGCCAGCAGTGGTCTTGCGGGACAAAGAAGCTCACCCCTCCACTTT. The V and J genes are TRBV25-1 and TRBJ1-6, with D maybe TRBD1 (6 bases). The ends were cut back, 4 bases at V and 10 bases at J, with 20 bases in the middle. This CDR3 spans 16 amino acids. The germline V gene has CDR1 MGHDK and CDR2 SYGVNS.